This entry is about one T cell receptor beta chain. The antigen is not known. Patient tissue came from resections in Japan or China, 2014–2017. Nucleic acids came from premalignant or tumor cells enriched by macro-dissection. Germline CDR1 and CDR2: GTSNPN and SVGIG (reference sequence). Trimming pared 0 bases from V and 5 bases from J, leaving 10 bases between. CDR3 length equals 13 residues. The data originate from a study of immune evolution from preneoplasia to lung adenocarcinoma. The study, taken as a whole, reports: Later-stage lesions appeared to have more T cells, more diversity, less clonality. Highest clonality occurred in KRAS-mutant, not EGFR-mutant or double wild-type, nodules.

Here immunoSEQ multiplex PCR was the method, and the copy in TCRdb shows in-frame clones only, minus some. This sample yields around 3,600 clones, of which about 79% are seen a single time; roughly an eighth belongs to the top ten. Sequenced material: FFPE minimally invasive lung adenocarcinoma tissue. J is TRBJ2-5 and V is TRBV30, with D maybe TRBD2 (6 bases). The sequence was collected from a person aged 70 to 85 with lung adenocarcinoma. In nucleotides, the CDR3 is TGTGCCTGGAGTGTACGCGGGGTGGAGACCCAGTACTTC. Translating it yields CAWSVRGVETQYF.